Reported below is one T cell receptor (beta chain). This record comes from a study of blood T cell repertoires in COVID-19. V was pared by 5 bases and J by 1 base, with 2 bases of the junction left unmatched. The CDR3 is 16 residues long. In germline, CDR1 is LNHDA, CDR2 SQIVND (reference sequence). TCRdb's copy holds only in-frame clones and misses some; the assay was immunoSEQ multiplex PCR. The repertoire has about 180,000 clones, around 76% of them found once; the top ten carry approximately 9.1%. Sequencing was performed on peripheral blood. The gene calls are TRBV19 and TRBJ2-3; 14 bases fit TRBD2. This clonotype was sampled from a woman aged 70-85 years with acute or convalescent COVID-19. The CDR3 sequence is CASSLGLAGGTDTQYF. The CDR3 DNA sequence: TGTGCCAGTAGTCTGGGACTAGCGGGAGGCACAGATACGCAGTATTTT.